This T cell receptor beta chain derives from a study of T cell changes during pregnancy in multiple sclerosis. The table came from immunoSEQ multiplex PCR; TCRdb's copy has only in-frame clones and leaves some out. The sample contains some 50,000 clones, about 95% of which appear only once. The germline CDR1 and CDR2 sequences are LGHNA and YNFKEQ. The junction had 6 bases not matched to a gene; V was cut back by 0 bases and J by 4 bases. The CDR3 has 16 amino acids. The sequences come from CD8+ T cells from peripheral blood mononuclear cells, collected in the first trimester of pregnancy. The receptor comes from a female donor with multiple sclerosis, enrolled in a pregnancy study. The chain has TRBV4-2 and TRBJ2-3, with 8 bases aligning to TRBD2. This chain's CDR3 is CASSQDGSGGPDTQYF. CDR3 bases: TGTGCCAGCAGCCAAGATGGATCGGGAGGGCCAGATACGCAGTATTTT.